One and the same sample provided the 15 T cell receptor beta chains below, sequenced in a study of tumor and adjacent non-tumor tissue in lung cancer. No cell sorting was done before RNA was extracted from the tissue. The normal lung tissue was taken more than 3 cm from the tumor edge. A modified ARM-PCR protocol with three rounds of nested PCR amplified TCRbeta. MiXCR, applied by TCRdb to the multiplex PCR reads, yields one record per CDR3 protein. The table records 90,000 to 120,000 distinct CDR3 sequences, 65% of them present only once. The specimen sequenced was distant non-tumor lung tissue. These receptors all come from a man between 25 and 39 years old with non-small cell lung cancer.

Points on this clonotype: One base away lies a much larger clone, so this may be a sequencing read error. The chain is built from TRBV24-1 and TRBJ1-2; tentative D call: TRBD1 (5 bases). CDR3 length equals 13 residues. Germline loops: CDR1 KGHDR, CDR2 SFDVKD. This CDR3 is CVSAPRGVEGYTF. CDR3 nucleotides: TGTGTCTCCGCTCCCCGGGGCGTCGAAGGCTACACCTTC.

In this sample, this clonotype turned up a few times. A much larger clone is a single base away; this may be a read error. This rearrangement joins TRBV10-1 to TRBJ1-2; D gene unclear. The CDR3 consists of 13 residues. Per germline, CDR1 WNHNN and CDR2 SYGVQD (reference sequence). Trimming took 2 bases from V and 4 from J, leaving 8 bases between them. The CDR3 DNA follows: TGCGCCAGCAGTGAGGGGGAGAGCTATGGCTACACCTTC. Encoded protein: CASSEGESYGYTF.

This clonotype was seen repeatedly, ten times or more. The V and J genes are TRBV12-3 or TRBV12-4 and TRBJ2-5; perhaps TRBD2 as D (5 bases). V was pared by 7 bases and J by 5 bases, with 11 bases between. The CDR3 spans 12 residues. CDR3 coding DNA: TGTGCCAGCACCCCAGCGGACGAGACCCAGTACTTC. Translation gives CASTPADETQYF.

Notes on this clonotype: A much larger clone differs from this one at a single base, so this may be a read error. The CDR3, as DNA: TGCGCCAGCACTGAGGGCCACGAGCAGTACTTC. As protein: CASTEGHEQYF. This chain links TRBV10-1 with TRBJ2-7, with D tentatively TRBD2 (5 bases). The CDR3 is 11 residues long. Looked up from germline, CDR1 is WNHNN and CDR2 is SYGVQD (reference sequence).

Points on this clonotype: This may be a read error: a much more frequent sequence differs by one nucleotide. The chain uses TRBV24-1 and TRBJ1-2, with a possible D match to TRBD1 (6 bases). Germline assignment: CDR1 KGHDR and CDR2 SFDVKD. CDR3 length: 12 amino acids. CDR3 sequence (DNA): TGTCCCACCAACGACAGGCGCTATGGCTACACCTTC. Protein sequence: CPTNDRRYGYTF.

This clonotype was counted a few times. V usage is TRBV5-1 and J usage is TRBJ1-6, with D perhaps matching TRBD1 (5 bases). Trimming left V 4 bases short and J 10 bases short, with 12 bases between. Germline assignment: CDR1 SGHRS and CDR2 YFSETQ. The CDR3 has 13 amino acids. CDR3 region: CASSPGTDSPLHF. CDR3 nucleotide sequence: TGCGCCAGCAGCCCAGGGACTGACTCACCCCTCCACTTT. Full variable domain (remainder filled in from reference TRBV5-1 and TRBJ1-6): KAGVTQTPRYLIKTRGQQVTLSCSPISGHRSVSWYQQTPGQGLQFLFEYFSETQRNKGNFPGRFSGRQFSNSRSEMNVSTLELGDSALYLCASSPGTDSPLHFGNGTRLTVT.

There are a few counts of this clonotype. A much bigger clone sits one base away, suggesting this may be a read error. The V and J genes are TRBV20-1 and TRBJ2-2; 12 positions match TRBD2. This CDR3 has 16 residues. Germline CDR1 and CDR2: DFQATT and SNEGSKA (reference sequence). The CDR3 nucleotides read TGCAGTGCTAGAGATCGGCTAGCGGGGGGGGCCGGGGAGCCGTTTTTT. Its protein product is CSARDRLAGGAGEPFF.

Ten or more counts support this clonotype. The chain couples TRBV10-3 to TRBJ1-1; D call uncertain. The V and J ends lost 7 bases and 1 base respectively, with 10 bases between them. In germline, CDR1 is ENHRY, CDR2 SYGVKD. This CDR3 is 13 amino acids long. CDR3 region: CAIKETANTEAFF. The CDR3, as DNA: TGTGCCATCAAGGAGACGGCGAACACTGAAGCTTTCTTT.

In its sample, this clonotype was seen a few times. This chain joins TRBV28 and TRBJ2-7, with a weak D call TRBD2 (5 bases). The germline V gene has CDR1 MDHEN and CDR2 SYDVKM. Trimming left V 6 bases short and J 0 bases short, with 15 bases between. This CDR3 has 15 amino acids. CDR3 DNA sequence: TGTGCCAGCAGCTTAGGCGGGTACCCCTCCTACGAGCAGTACTTC. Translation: CASSLGGYPSYEQYF. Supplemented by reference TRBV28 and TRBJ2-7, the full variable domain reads DVKVTQSSRYLVKRTGEKVFLECVQDMDHENMFWYRQDPGLGLRLIYFSYDVKMKEKGDIPEGYSVSREKKERFSLILESASTNQTSMYLCASSLGGYPSYEQYFGPGTRLTVT.

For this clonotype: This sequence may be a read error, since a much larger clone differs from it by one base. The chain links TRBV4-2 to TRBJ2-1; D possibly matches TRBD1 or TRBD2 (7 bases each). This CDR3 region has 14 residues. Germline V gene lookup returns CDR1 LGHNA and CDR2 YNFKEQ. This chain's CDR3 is CASNQDTGEGEQFF. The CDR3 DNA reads TGTGCCAGCAACCAAGACACAGGGGAGGGTGAGCAGTTCTTC.

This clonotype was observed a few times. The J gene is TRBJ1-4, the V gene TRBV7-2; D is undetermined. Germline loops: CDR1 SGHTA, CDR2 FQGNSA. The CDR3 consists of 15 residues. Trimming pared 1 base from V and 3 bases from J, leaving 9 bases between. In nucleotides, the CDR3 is TGTGCCAGCAGCTTAGGGATTAGGGCTAATGAAAAACTGTTTTTT. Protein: CASSLGIRANEKLFF.

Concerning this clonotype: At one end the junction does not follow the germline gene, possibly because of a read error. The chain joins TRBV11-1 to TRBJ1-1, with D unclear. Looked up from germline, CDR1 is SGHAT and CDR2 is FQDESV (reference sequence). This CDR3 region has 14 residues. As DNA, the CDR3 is TGTGCCGGCAGCTGGACGGCCGTGAACACTGAAGCTTTCTTT. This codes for CAGSWTAVNTEAFF.

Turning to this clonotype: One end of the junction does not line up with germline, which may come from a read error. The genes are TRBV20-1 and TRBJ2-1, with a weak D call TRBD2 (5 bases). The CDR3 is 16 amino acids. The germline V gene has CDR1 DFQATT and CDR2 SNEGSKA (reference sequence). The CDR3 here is CSARGEGTSSNNEQFF. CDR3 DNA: TGCAGTGCTAGGGGAGAGGGAACGAGCTCCAACAATGAGCAGTTCTTC.

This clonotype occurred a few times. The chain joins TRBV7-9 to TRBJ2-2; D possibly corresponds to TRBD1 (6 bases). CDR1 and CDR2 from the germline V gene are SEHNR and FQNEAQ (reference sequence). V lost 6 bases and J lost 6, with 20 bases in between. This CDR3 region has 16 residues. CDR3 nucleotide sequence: TGTGCCAGCAGATTGAGAAGGGGGACGATGCCCGGGGAGCTGTTTTTT. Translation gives CASRLRRGTMPGELFF.

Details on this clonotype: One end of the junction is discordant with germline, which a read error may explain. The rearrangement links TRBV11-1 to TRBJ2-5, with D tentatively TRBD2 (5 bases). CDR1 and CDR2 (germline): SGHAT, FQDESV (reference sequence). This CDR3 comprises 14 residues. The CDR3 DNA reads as TGTGCCAGCAGCTTCGGCTCTGGGGAGAAGACCCTGTACTTC. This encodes CASSFGSGEKTLYF.